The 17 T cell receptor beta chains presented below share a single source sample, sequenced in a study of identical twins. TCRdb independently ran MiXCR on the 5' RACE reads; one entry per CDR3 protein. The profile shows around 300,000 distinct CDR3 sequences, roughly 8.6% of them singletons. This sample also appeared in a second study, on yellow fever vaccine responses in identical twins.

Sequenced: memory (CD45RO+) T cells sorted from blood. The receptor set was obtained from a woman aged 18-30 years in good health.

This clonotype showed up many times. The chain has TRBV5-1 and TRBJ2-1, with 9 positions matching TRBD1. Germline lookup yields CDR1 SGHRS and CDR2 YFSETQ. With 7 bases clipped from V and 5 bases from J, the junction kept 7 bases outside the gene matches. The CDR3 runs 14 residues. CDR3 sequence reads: CASARDRADNEQFF. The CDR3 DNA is TGCGCCAGCGCCCGGGACAGGGCCGACAATGAGCAGTTCTTC.

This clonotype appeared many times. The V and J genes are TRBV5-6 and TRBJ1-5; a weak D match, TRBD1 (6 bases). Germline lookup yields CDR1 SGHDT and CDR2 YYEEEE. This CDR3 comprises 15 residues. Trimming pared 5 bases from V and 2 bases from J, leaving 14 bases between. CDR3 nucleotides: TGTGCCAGCAGTTGGGGGGGCAGGGGCAATCAGCCCCAGCATTTT. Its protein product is CASSWGGRGNQPQHF. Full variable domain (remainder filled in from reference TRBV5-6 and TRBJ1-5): DAGVTQSPTHLIKTRGQQVTLRCSPKSGHDTVSWYQQALGQGPQFIFQYYEEEERQRGNFPDRFSGHQFPNYSSELNVNALLLGDSALYLCASSWGGRGNQPQHFGDGTRLSIL.

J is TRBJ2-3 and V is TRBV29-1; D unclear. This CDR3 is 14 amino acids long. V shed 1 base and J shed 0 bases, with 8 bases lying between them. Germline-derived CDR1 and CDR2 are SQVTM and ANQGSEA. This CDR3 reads CSVEALASTDTQYF. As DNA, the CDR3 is TGCAGCGTTGAAGCATTAGCCAGCACAGATACGCAGTATTTT.

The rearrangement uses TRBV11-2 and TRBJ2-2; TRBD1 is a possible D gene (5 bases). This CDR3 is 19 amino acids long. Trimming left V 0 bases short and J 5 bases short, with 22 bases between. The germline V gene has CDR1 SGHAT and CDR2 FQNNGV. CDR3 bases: TGTGCCAGCAGCTTAGAAGGTTCGGGTGCAGGGTTCAGTACCGGGGAGCTGTTTTTT. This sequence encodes CASSLEGSGAGFSTGELFF.

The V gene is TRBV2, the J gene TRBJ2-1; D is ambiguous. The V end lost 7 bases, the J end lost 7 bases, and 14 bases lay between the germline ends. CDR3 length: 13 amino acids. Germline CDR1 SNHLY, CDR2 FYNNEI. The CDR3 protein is CASTTRRLNEQFF. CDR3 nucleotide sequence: TGTGCCAGCACCACCCGCCGACTTAATGAGCAGTTCTTC.

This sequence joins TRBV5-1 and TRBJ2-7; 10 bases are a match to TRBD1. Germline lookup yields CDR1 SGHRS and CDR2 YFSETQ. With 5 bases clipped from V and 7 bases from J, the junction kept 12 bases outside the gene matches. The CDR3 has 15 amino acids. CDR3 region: CASRKSPGQGYEQYF. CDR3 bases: TGCGCCAGCAGAAAATCGCCGGGACAGGGGTATGAGCAGTACTTC.

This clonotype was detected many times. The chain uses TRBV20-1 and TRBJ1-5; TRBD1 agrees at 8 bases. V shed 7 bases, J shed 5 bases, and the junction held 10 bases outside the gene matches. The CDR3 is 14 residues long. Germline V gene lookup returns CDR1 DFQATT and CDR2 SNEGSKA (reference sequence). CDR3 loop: CSVGYGQGDQPQHF. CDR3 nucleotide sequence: TGCAGTGTAGGGTATGGACAGGGAGATCAGCCCCAGCATTTT.

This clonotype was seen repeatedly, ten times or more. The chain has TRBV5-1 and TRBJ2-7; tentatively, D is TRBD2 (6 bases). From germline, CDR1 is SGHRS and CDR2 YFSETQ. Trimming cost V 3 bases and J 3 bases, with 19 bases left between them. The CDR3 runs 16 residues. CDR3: CASSSVGGILNYEQYF. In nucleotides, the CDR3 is TGCGCCAGCAGCTCGGTGGGCGGGATATTGAACTACGAGCAGTACTTC.

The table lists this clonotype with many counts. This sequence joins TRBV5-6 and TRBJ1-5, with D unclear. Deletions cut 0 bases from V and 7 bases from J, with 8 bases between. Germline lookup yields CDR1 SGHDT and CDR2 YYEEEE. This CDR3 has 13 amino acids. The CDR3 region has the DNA TGTGCCAGCAGCTTGGAAAGGAGCCAGCCCCAGCATTTT. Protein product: CASSLERSQPQHF. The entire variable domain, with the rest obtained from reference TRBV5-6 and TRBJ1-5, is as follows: DAGVTQSPTHLIKTRGQQVTLRCSPKSGHDTVSWYQQALGQGPQFIFQYYEEEERQRGNFPDRFSGHQFPNYSSELNVNALLLGDSALYLCASSLERSQPQHFGDGTRLSIL.

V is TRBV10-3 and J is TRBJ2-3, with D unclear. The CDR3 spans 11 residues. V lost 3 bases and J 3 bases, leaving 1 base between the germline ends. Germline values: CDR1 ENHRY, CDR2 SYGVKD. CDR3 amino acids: CAISETDTQYF. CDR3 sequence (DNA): TGTGCCATCAGTGAAACAGATACGCAGTATTTT.

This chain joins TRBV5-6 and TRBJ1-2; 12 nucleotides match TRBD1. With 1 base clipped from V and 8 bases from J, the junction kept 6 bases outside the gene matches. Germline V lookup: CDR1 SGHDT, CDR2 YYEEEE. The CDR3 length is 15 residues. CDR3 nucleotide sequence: TGTGCCAGCAGCTTGAGGGACAGGGGGCTTCGGGGCTACACCTTC. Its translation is CASSLRDRGLRGYTF.

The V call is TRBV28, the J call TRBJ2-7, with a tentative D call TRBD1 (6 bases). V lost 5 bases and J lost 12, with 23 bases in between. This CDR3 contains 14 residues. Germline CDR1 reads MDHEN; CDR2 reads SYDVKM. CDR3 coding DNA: TGTGCCAGCAGTGTAGGGGAGACAGGCCCCAGGGGGTACTTC. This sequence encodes CASSVGETGPRGYF. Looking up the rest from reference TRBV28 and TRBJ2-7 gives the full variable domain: DVKVTQSSRYLVKRTGEKVFLECVQDMDHENMFWYRQDPGLGLRLIYFSYDVKMKEKGDIPEGYSVSREKKERFSLILESASTNQTSMYLCASSVGETGPRGYFGPGTRLTVT.

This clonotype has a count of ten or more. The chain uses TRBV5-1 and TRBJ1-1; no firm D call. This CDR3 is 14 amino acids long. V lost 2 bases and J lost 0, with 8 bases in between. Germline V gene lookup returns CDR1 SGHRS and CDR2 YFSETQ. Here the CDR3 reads CASSLTSMNTEAFF. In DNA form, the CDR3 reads TGCGCCAGCAGCTTAACTTCTATGAACACTGAAGCTTTCTTT.

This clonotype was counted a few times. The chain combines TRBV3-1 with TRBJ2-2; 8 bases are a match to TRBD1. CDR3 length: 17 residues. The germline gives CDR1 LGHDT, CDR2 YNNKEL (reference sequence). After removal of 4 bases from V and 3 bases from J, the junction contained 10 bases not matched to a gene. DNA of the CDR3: TGTGCCAGCAGCCGGCCTCCCGGGACAGGACACACCGGGGAGCTGTTTTTT. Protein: CASSRPPGTGHTGELFF.

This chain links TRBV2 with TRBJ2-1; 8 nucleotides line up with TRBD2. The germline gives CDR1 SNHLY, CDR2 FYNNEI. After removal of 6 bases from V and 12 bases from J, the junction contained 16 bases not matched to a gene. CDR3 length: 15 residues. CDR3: CASRGVSGAIRWQFF. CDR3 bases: TGTGCCAGCAGAGGGGTTAGCGGGGCCATCAGGTGGCAGTTCTTC.

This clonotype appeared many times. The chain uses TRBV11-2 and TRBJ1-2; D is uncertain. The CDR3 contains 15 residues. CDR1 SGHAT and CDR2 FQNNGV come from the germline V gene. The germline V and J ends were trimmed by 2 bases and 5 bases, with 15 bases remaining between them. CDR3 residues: CASSLNLSPSYGYTF. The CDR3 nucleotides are TGTGCCAGCAGCTTAAATCTGTCACCCTCGTATGGCTACACCTTC.

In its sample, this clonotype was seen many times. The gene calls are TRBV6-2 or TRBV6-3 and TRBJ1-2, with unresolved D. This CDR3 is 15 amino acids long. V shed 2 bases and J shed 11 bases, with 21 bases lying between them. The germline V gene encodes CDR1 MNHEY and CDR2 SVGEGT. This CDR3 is CASSYGQHPPIRYTF. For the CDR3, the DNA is TGTGCCAGCAGTTACGGGCAGCACCCCCCTATTCGGTACACCTTC.